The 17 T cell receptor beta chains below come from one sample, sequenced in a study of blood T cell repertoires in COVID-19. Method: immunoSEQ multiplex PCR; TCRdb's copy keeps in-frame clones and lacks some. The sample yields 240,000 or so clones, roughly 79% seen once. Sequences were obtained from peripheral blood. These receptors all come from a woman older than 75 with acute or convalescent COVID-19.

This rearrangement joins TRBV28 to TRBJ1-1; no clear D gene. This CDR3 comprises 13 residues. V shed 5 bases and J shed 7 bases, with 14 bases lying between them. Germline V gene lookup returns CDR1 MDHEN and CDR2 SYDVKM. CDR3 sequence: CASSVGGQFEAFF. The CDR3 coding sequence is TGTGCCAGCAGTGTAGGAGGGCAGTTTGAAGCTTTCTTT.

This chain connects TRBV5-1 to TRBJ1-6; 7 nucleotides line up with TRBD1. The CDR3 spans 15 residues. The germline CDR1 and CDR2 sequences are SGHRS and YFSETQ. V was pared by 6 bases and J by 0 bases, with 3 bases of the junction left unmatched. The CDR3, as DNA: TGCGCCAGCAAGACAGGGAGCTCCTATAATTCACCCCTCCACTTT. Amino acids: CASKTGSSYNSPLHF. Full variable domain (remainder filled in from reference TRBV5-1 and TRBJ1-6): KAGVTQTPRYLIKTRGQQVTLSCSPISGHRSVSWYQQTPGQGLQFLFEYFSETQRNKGNFPGRFSGRQFSNSRSEMNVSTLELGDSALYLCASKTGSSYNSPLHFGNGTRLTVT.

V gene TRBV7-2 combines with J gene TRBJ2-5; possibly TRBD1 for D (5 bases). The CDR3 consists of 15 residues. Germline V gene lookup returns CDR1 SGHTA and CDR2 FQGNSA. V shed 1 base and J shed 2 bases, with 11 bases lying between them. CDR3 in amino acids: CASSLGGQGQETQYF. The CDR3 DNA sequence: TGTGCCAGCAGCTTAGGGGGCCAAGGGCAAGAGACCCAGTACTTC.

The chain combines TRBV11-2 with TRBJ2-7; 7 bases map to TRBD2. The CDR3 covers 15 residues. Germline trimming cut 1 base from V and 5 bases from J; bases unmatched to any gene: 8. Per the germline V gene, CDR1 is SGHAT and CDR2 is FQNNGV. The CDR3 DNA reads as TGTGCCAGCAGCTTAGCGGGGGGTATCGGACACGAGCAGTACTTC. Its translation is CASSLAGGIGHEQYF. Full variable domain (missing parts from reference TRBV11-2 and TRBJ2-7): EAGVAQSPRYKIIEKRQSVAFWCNPISGHATLYWYQQILGQGPKLLIQFQNNGVVDDSQLPKDRFSAERLKGVDSTLKIQPAKLEDSAVYLCASSLAGGIGHEQYFGPGTRLTVT.

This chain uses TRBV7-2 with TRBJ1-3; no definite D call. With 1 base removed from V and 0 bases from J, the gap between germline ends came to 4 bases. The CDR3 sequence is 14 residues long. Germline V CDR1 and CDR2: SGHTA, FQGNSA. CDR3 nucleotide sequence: TGTGCCAGCAGCTTAGGGCTCTCTGGAAACACCATATATTTT. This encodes CASSLGLSGNTIYF.

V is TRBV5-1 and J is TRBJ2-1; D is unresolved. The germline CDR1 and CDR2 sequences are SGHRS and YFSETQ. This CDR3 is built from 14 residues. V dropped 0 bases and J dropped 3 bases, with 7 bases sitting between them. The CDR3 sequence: CASSLDVGYNEQFF. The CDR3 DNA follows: TGCGCCAGCAGCTTGGATGTCGGCTACAATGAGCAGTTCTTC.

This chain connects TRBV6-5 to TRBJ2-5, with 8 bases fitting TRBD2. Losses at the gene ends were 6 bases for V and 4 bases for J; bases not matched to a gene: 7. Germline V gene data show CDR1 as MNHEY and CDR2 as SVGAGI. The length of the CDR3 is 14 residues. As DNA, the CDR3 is TGTGCCAGCAGACCCGGGAGGGCCAGAGAGACCCAGTACTTC. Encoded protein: CASRPGRARETQYF.

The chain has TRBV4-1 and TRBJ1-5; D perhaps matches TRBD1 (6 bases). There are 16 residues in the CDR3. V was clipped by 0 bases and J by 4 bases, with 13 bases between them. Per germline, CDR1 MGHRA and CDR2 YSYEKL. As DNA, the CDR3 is TGCGCCAGCAGCCAAGACTCGACAGGTGATAATCAGCCCCAGCATTTT. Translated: CASSQDSTGDNQPQHF.

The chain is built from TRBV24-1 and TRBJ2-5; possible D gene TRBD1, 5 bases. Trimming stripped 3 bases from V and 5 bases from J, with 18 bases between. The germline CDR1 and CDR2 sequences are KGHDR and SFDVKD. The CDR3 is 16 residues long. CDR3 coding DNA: TGTGCCACCAGTGATACCACGACAATCAAGGGGGAGACCCAGTACTTC. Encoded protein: CATSDTTTIKGETQYF.

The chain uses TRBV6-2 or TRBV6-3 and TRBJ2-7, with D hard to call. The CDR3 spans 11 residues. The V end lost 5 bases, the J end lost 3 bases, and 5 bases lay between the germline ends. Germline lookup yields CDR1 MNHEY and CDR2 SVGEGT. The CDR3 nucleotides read TGTGCCAGCAGTACAAACTACGAGCAGTACTTC. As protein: CASSTNYEQYF.

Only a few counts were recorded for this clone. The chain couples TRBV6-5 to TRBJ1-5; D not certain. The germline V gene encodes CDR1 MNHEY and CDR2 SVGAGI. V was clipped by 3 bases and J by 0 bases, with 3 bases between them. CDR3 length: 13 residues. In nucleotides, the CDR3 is TGTGCCAGCAGTTATAATAGCAATCAGCCCCAGCATTTT. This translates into CASSYNSNQPQHF.

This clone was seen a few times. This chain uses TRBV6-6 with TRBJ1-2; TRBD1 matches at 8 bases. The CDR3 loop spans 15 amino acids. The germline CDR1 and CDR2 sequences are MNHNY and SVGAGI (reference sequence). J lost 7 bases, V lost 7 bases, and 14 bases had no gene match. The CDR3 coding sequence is TGTGCCAGCACCCTTCCAAGGACAGGGATAGGTGGCTACACCTTC. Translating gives CASTLPRTGIGGYTF.

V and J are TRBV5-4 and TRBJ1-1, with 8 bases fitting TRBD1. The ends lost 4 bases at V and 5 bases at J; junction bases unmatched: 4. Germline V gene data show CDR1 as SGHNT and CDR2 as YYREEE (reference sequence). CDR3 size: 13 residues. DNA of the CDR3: TGTGCCAGCAGCCGCAGGGGGCGGACTGAAGCTTTCTTT. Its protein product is CASSRRGRTEAFF.

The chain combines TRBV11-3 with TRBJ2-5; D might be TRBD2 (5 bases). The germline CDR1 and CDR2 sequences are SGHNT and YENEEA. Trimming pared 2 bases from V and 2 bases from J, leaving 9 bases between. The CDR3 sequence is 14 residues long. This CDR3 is CASSLFGVQETQYF. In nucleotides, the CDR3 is TGTGCCAGCAGCTTATTCGGGGTGCAAGAGACCCAGTACTTC.

The CDR3 nucleotides read TGTGCCAGCAGCTTAATGGCGGCCAGGGGGCATGGCTACACCTTC. This gives the protein CASSLMAARGHGYTF. The genes are TRBV7-9 and TRBJ1-2; TRBD1 matches 8 bases. This CDR3 has 15 amino acids. The J segment lost 6 bases and the V segment lost 2 bases, leaving 8 bases of the junction unmatched. The germline gives CDR1 SEHNR, CDR2 FQNEAQ (reference sequence).

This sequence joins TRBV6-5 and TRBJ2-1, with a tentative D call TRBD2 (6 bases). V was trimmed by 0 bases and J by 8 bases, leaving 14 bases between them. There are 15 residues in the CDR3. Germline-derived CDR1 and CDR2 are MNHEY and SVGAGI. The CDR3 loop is CASSYSSGSLDEQFF. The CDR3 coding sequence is TGTGCCAGCAGTTACTCGTCCGGGAGCCTGGATGAGCAGTTCTTC.

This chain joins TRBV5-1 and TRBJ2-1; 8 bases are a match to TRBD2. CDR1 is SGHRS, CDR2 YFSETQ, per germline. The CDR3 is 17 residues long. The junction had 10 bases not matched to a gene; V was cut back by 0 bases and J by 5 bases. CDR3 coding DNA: TGCGCCAGCAGCTTGGTCGGAAGCGGGAGAGAAAACAATGAGCAGTTCTTC. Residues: CASSLVGSGRENNEQFF.